The T cell receptor beta chain under discussion was sequenced for a study of T cell changes during pregnancy in multiple sclerosis (dated by TCRdb to about 2019). Broadly, across the study: Changes in the T cell repertoire over the course of pregnancy were examined in this study in women with multiple sclerosis.

With regard to this clone: This clone's antigen is unknown. Base qualities are missing; no much larger clone stands one base away.

Libraries were constructed by the immunoSEQ multiplex PCR assay. Here the immuneACCESS table is served through TCRdb, limited to in-frame sequences with V and J called. Missing clones are a known gap in these copies; in checked studies unresolved V genes cover under half, and the rest lacks a known reason. For this sample there are tens of thousands of clones; around 90% appear just once. Together, the top ten hold 0.7% of the sample. The CDR3 runs 15 amino acids, cysteine and phenylalanine included. Left in the record is the CDR3 DNA by itself, 45 bases read in frame from the first base. The germline V gene yields MNHEY for CDR1 and SVGAGI for CDR2. The trim is 6 bases for V and 4 bases for J, with a gap of 15 bases between the germline ends.

Sequencing used CD4+ T cells from peripheral blood mononuclear cells, obtained before pregnancy. This sequence originates from a female donor with multiple sclerosis, enrolled in a pregnancy study. Recombination connected TRBV6-5 to TRBJ2-2; D gene: possibly TRBD1, on 5 matching bases. The DNA sequence is as follows: TGTGCCAGCAGGAACCAGGCAGGGATCACCGGGGAGCTGTTTTTT. Its protein reads: CASRNQAGITGELFF.